What follows is one TCR beta chain and its context. Its antigen is unknown. This entry comes from a study of T cell responses to AZD1222 COVID-19 vaccine. Findings and limits, study-wide: Mostly white British, mostly female donors; authors suggested clonal diversity may be underestimated. The reported proportion of spike-specific TCRs targeting unmutated variant regions was nearly half. Baseline serology detected seropositivity in only a handful of AZD1222 recipients. Without day 14 samples, only post-peak T cell repertoires were studied.

In germline, CDR1 is MNHNS, CDR2 SASEGT. The CDR3 loop spans 18 amino acids. The V segment lost 4 bases and the J segment 5 bases; nucleotides outside the gene matches: 14. Some clones are missing from TCRdb's copy, which holds only in-frame ones; the method was immunoSEQ multiplex PCR. The sample consists of 150,000 to 200,000 clones, 88% of them appearing once. This chain connects TRBV6-1 to TRBJ1-1; 12 positions match TRBD1. Sequenced here: peripheral blood, sampled 28 days after the second AZD1222 dose. This clonotype was obtained from an adult who received the AZD1222 COVID-19 vaccine. CDR3 region: CASSALVGGQGARTEAFF. In DNA form, the CDR3 reads TGTGCCAGCAGTGCACTAGTCGGGGGACAGGGGGCGCGAACTGAAGCTTTCTTT.